The source of this T cell receptor (beta chain) is a study of blood T cell repertoires in COVID-19 (TCRdb year 2020). About the study as a whole: Samples from collaborators originated in the United States, Italy and Spain and spanned both the acute and convalescent phases of COVID-19. The repertoires were made available in a free public database intended to serve as a resource for research on the immune response to SARS-CoV-2. The material from the prospective study consisted of cDNA or gDNA derived from T cells, B-cell-depleted T cells, or PBMCs. Sample metadata almost always included a de-identified subject ID, COVID-19 status, age in years and sex. Subjects who had been exposed to COVID-19, were actively infected with it, or had recovered from it provided the deeply sampled blood TCRbeta repertoires that made up the dataset. Where available, HLA class I and class II types were obtained from metadata supplied by the sample provider rather than from assay-based typing. Samples came from the ongoing ImmuneRACE study (first 160 participants) plus 1,254 subjects from 6 global collaborators. Summary of the overall study and its limitations: The quantity of clinical and demographic metadata differed by source and by participant and was supplied without curation.

Each collaborating institution followed its own protocols to collect whole blood in K2EDTA tubes. For TCRbeta analysis, collaborators shipped samples as frozen whole blood, isolated PBMCs, or DNA extracted from either of those sample types. TCRbeta CDR3 regions were amplified from genomic DNA by means of the immunoSEQ Assay, a bias-controlled multiplex PCR. Under the source paper's analysis protocol: The number of nucleated cells in each sample was estimated by amplification of reference gene primers within the assay. To quantify the absolute abundance of each unique TCRbeta CDR3 rearrangement, sequence reads were collapsed and filtered. For each sample, productive Simpson clonality was calculated by taking the square root of Simpson's diversity index across productive rearrangements. TCRdb took this table from immuneACCESS and kept in-frame rearrangements with V and J called. Such tables lack part of the clones; where checked against another copy, unresolved V genes explain under half of the gap, and the rest is unexplained. For V, J and clone size, that table is used; D and trimming come from the DNA. This sample is represented by 100,000 to 150,000 clones; more than 60% of them were singletons. 1.5% to 2% of the sample is in the top ten clones.

The germline V gene specifies SQVTM as CDR1 and ANQGSEA as CDR2. Measured from the cysteine to the phenylalanine, the CDR3 is 15 residues long. The sequence is cut down to CDR3 DNA, 45 bases in frame from base 1. V trim: 1 base; J trim: 7 bases; unmatched bases: 9. Note on this clone: Its antigen specificity is not known. The sample holds no much larger clone one base away, and base qualities are not on file.

Sequencing was done on a sample of peripheral blood. The sequence links TRBV29-1 to TRBJ2-1; 8 junctional bases match TRBD1. The receptor's source is a woman in her seventies with acute or convalescent COVID-19. CDR3 loop: CSVEGPTGARNEQFF. In nucleotide form, the sequence is TGCAGCGTTGAAGGACCGACAGGGGCTAGGAATGAGCAGTTCTTC.